This T cell receptor (beta chain) was profiled in a study of blood T cell repertoires in COVID-19. About the study: Acute and convalescent COVID-19 samples came from the United States, Italy and Spain. The cDNA or gDNA used as material had been derived from T cells, B-cell-depleted T cells, or PBMCs.

This clone was observed a handful of times. The germline gives CDR1 SQVTM, CDR2 ANQGSEA. The CDR3 runs to 12 residues. Trimming left V 2 bases short and J 8 bases short, with 12 bases between. Using immunoSEQ multiplex PCR, the repertoire was profiled, and TCRdb retains in-frame clones only, with some absent. The data contain about 230,000 clones, around 83% of them seen just once; the ten biggest clones take up approximately 8.6%. This receptor was taken from a man in his forties or fifties with active or convalescent COVID-19. The sample consisted of peripheral blood. This sequence joins TRBV29-1 and TRBJ1-2; TRBD1 is a possible D gene (5 bases). CDR3 DNA: TGCAGCGTTGAAAGGTCAGGGAAAGGCTACACCTTC. Translation gives CSVERSGKGYTF.